This T cell receptor beta chain is drawn from a study of OX40 agonist ivuxolimab in advanced cancers. Study observations and caveats: Expanded peripheral T cell antigen specificity was not determined. Clonal expansion by week 6 occurred in CD4+ and CD8+ blood T cells (at 0.1 to 3.0 mg/kg).

A remark on this clone: Antigen specificity is unknown.

J was trimmed by 0 bases and V by 2 bases; bases with no gene match: 5. This CDR3 region has 15 residues. In germline, CDR1 is SGDLS, CDR2 YYNGEE. Sequencing used immunoSEQ multiplex PCR; TCRdb keeps in-frame clones, though not all of them. The sample comprises around 15,000 clones, 50% to 75% of which are singletons, and approximately 8.4% rests with the top ten. This clonotype originated in an adult with an advanced solid tumor such as melanoma, head and neck, liver or kidney cancer. This chain connects TRBV9 to TRBJ2-7; 7 positions match TRBD2. The material sequenced was CD4+ or CD8+ T cells sorted from blood, taken in a trial of the OX40 agonist ivuxolimab. CDR3 sequence: CASSVSGVSSYEQYF. The CDR3 nucleotides read TGTGCCAGCAGCGTGAGCGGGGTGAGCTCCTACGAGCAGTACTTC.